This record looks at one T cell receptor (beta chain) sequence and its context. This clone's antigen is unknown. No base qualities exist here, and no much larger clone lies one base off it. This sample was included in a study of response to subunit inactivated influenza vaccine (dated by TCRdb to between 2017 and 2018). Study-level background: To follow how T cells responded to a trivalent subunit inactivated influenza vaccine, the researchers relied on deep quantitative profiling of the T cell receptor repertoire.

What the authors observed across the whole study: The authors suggested that each seasonal influenza vaccination may recruit only a limited number of new T cells.

Libraries were built with RT-PCR. The listed sequencing device is Illumina HiSeq 2500. TCRdb reanalyzed the raw reads on its own, using fastp at Q25 for trimming and MiXCR for clone calling, and kept in-frame beta chains. Every CDR3 protein is listed once, alongside the most common genes and DNA of its rows. Within this sample are some 600,000 distinct CDR3 sequences, with less than 15% of them counted one time only. 7.5% to 8% of the sample is in the top ten clones. The germline V gene encodes CDR1 ENHRY and CDR2 SYGVKD. Compared with germline, V lacks 3 bases and J lacks 3 bases; bases without a gene match: 7. The CDR3 starts with the cysteine, ends with the phenylalanine, and has 15 residues. CDR3 DNA only is kept here, 45 bases in frame from base 1.

The V and J genes are TRBV10-3 and TRBJ2-7, with 8 bases aligning to TRBD1. Specimen: PBMCs from blood, collected approximately 15 days before vaccination. This TCR derives from a man aged 45-65 years who received an inactivated influenza vaccine. Donor details come from another sample of the same person, matched by shared clones. CDR3 sequence: CAISDRTGSYYEQYF. The DNA sequence is as follows: TGTGCCATCAGTGATCGGACAGGGTCTTACTACGAGCAGTACTTC.